A single sample is the source of the 5 T cell receptor beta chains below, sequenced in a study of regulatory T cells in long-lasting Graves disease. CDR3 regions were amplified by Arm-PCR using iRepertoire HTBI primers to build TCR beta libraries. TCRdb reprocessed the multiplex PCR reads via MiXCR and lists one record per CDR3 protein. Of almost 350,000 distinct CDR3 sequences in the sample, around a fifth are singletons; the top ten hold 25% to 30%. Time point of the sample: persistent/refractory GD, antithyroid drugs over 5 years with positive TRAb. Preparation of the TCR library used RNA extracted from PBMCs. The source material was peripheral blood mononuclear cells (PBMCs), sampled when the disease was refractory, from a patient treated with antithyroid drugs. The source of these receptors is a female donor with Graves disease.

This clonotype was seen ten or more times. The CDR3 region is CALSGRASSYEQYF. CDR3 DNA: TGTGCCCTTAGCGGGAGGGCCAGCTCCTACGAGCAGTACTTC. This chain joins TRBV28 and TRBJ2-7; 11 bases line up with TRBD2. Trimming took 11 bases from V and 0 from J; bases not matched to a gene: 6. The germline gives CDR1 MDHEN, CDR2 SYDVKM. This CDR3 is 14 amino acids long.

This clonotype was recorded many times. The chain is built from TRBV28 and TRBJ1-2; D may be TRBD1 (5 bases). The CDR3 contains 15 residues. The germline CDR1 and CDR2 sequences are MDHEN and SYDVKM. V lost 3 bases, J lost 4 bases, and 15 bases lay in between. In nucleotides, the CDR3 is TGTGCCAGCAGTTTGGGGGGGGTCCACGCCTATGGCTACACCTTC. It translates to CASSLGGVHAYGYTF.

The CDR3 DNA follows: TGTGCCAGCAGTCCTCGGGACAGGGCTCCCTATGGCTACACCTTC. It yields the protein CASSPRDRAPYGYTF. J is TRBJ1-2 and V is TRBV6-2 or TRBV6-3, with TRBD1 matching 9 bases. This CDR3 comprises 15 residues. Losses at the gene ends were 5 bases for V and 4 bases for J; bases not matched to a gene: 8. Germline V CDR1 and CDR2: MNHEY, SVGEGT.

This clonotype was picked up many times. The chain links TRBV28 to TRBJ1-6; the D is unclear. Germline CDR1 reads MDHEN; CDR2 reads SYDVKM. The CDR3 loop spans 15 amino acids. The V end lost 7 bases, the J end lost 10 bases, and 20 bases lay between the germline ends. CDR3 DNA: TGTGCCAGCACCACTCCCATTGAGGGTGGCTCACCCCTCCACTTT. It encodes CASTTPIEGGSPLHF.

The rearrangement uses TRBV14 and TRBJ1-4; D is ambiguous. This CDR3 region has 16 residues. Germline V lookup: CDR1 SGHDN, CDR2 FVKESK. V gave up 4 bases and J gave up 4 bases, with 16 bases separating them. In DNA form, the CDR3 reads TGTGCCAGCAGCCGCCGTAGCGGGCTCATTAATGAAAAACTGTTTTTT. This codes for CASSRRSGLINEKLFF. The variable domain in full, with the rest retrieved from reference TRBV14 and TRBJ1-4, is EAGVTQFPSHSVIEKGQTVTLRCDPISGHDNLYWYRRVMGKEIKFLLHFVKESKQDESGMPNNRFLAERTGGTYSTLKVQPAELEDSGVYFCASSRRSGLINEKLFFGSGTQLSVL.